What follows are 15 T cell receptor beta chains derived from one specimen sequenced in a study of Ad26.COV2.S vaccination and SARS-CoV-2 variants. Assay: immunoSEQ multiplex PCR; the TCRdb copy retains only in-frame clones and omits some. This sample has 400,000 to 450,000 clones; 90% occur once, and the top ten carry over 9%. Documented treatment: 15 to 20 received Ad26.COV2.S at low or high dose, single or two shots; roughly 5 received placebo; per-sample allocation not given. On day 63 after the first injection, vaccine and placebo recipients gave samples. The sample here was peripheral blood, taken in a trial of Ad26.COV2.S vaccine versus placebo. These receptors came from a person aged 18-60 years who received the Ad26.COV2.S COVID-19 vaccine or a placebo.

The table lists this clone with a few counts. The J gene is TRBJ2-3, the V gene TRBV6-2 or TRBV6-3; D unresolved. Germline V lookup: CDR1 MNHEY, CDR2 SVGEGT. This CDR3 is built from 18 residues. V lost 6 bases and J lost 6, with 28 bases in between. The CDR3 reads CASSRRSVPSLAPDTQYF. The DNA of the CDR3 is TGTGCCAGCAGCCGGCGGTCGGTTCCCTCCTTAGCCCCTGATACGCAGTATTTT.

This sequence joins TRBV19 and TRBJ1-5; D unresolved. From germline, CDR1 is LNHDA and CDR2 SQIVND (reference sequence). The V gene lost 8 bases and the J gene lost 1 base, with 9 bases spanning the gap. The CDR3 covers 13 residues. CDR3 sequence reads: CASRTGSNQPQHF. CDR3 DNA: TGTGCCAGTCGGACGGGAAGCAATCAGCCCCAGCATTTT.

This chain uses TRBV27 with TRBJ2-1; D remains unclear. Between the trimmed V and J ends, which lost 7 bases and 3 bases, there was a span of 13 bases. CDR3 size: 14 residues. Germline V lookup: CDR1 MNHEY, CDR2 SMNVEV (reference sequence). The CDR3 region is CASTRATGYNEQFF. The CDR3 DNA reads as TGTGCCAGCACCCGAGCAACCGGCTACAATGAGCAGTTCTTC.

The chain recombines TRBV4-3 with TRBJ2-5; D is undetermined. Deletions cut 4 bases from V and 2 bases from J, with 8 bases between. Germline V gene sequence: CDR1 LGHNA, CDR2 YSLEER. The CDR3 is 13 residues long. The CDR3 loop is CASSLALQETQYF. In DNA form, the CDR3 reads TGCGCCAGCAGCCTAGCTCTTCAAGAGACCCAGTACTTC.

The chain carries TRBV15 and TRBJ2-1; D not certain. V was shortened by 0 bases and J by 12 bases, with 9 bases between the two germline ends. The CDR3 contains 12 residues. In germline, CDR1 is LNHNV, CDR2 YYDKDF (reference sequence). The CDR3 coding sequence is TGTGCCACCAGCAGAGATAGGGTCATGCAGTTCTTC. Its protein product is CATSRDRVMQFF.

The genes are TRBV6-2 or TRBV6-3 and TRBJ2-5; TRBD2 aligns across 8 bases. This CDR3 region has 17 residues. Trimming cost V 5 bases and J 4 bases; bases outside gene matches: 15. The germline CDR1 and CDR2 sequences are MNHEY and SVGEGT. The CDR3 spells CASSPVPASGRGETQYF. CDR3 coding DNA: TGTGCCAGCAGTCCAGTCCCGGCCAGCGGGAGAGGAGAGACCCAGTACTTC.

Points on this clone: A read error may produce the germline difference seen at one junction end. This chain joins TRBV5-1 and TRBJ2-1; perhaps TRBD2 as D (5 bases). Germline V gene data show CDR1 as SGHRS and CDR2 as YFSETQ. The CDR3 contains 13 residues. The CDR3 region is CASSEGAGRAPLF. CDR3 DNA sequence: TGCGCCAGCAGCGAAGGAGCCGGGCGGGCCCCCCTCTTC.

This chain joins TRBV19 and TRBJ2-7, with D possibly TRBD1 on 5 matching bases. Germline V gives CDR1 LNHDA, CDR2 SQIVND (reference sequence). The CDR3 extends over 12 amino acids. Trimming stripped 6 bases from V and 6 bases from J, with 12 bases between. The CDR3 DNA reads as TGTGCCAGTAGCCCAGGGAAAAGCGAGCAGTACTTC. It yields the protein CASSPGKSEQYF.

The chain carries TRBV14 and TRBJ2-7; D might be TRBD1 (6 bases). Germline V lookup: CDR1 SGHDN, CDR2 FVKESK. V lost 10 bases and J 6 bases, leaving 19 bases between the germline ends. CDR3 length equals 13 residues. CDR3 nucleotide sequence: TGTGCCACCGGTACAGGGCCCTCTCGCGAGCAGTACTTC. Translation gives CATGTGPSREQYF.

The chain carries TRBV9 and TRBJ2-7; 11 bases match TRBD1. The germline V gene has CDR1 SGDLS and CDR2 YYNGEE. CDR3 length equals 15 residues. V gave up 0 bases and J gave up 3 bases; unmatched junction bases: 2. The CDR3 loop is CASSVDGTGGYEQYF. DNA of the CDR3: TGTGCCAGCAGCGTAGATGGGACAGGGGGCTACGAGCAGTACTTC.

The chain recombines TRBV19 with TRBJ2-1; D gene unclear. Germline V lookup: CDR1 LNHDA, CDR2 SQIVND (reference sequence). V dropped 1 base and J dropped 4 bases, with 11 bases sitting between them. The CDR3 is made up of 15 amino acids. The CDR3 is CASSIGQPTYNEQFF. CDR3 in DNA: TGTGCCAGTAGTATAGGCCAGCCGACTTACAATGAGCAGTTCTTC.

The CDR3 region is CASSQEISGSLNEQFF. DNA for the CDR3: TGCGCCAGCAGCCAAGAAATTAGCGGGAGTCTGAATGAGCAGTTCTTC. The V gene is TRBV4-1, the J gene TRBJ2-1; 9 bases match TRBD2. Trimming cost V 0 bases and J 7 bases; bases outside gene matches: 7. Germline CDR1 reads MGHRA; CDR2 reads YSYEKL. There are 16 residues in the CDR3.

This chain links TRBV27 with TRBJ2-2; 10 nucleotides line up with TRBD1. The junction had 7 bases not matched to a gene; V was cut back by 3 bases and J by 9 bases. CDR3 length equals 15 residues. CDR1 and CDR2 from the germline V gene are MNHEY and SMNVEV (reference sequence). The CDR3 reads CASSLTGGLPRELFF. DNA of the CDR3: TGTGCCAGCAGTTTGACAGGGGGCCTTCCCCGGGAGCTGTTTTTT.

The CDR3 spells CASSLASQAGTYEQYF. In DNA form, the CDR3 reads TGTGCCAGCAGCTTGGCCTCACAGGCCGGAACCTACGAGCAGTACTTC. The chain uses TRBV5-6 and TRBJ2-7, with a tentative D call TRBD1 (5 bases). V lost 0 bases and J lost 2, with 15 bases in between. Germline loops: CDR1 SGHDT, CDR2 YYEEEE. This CDR3 has 16 residues.

The rearrangement uses TRBV7-2 and TRBJ2-2, with 7 bases matching TRBD2. CDR3 length: 17 residues. Germline CDR1 SGHTA, CDR2 FQGNSA. V shed 3 bases, J shed 2 bases, and the junction held 9 bases outside the gene matches. CDR3 sequence (DNA): TGTGCCAGCAGCTTTCCCGGGAGGACGCCTAACACCGGGGAGCTGTTTTTT. Translated: CASSFPGRTPNTGELFF.